This T cell receptor beta chain originates from a study of T cells in narcolepsy. Study information: Donors had narcolepsy type 1 or type 2, or were healthy controls.

With regard to this clone: Its antigen remains unknown.

Some clones are missing from TCRdb's copy, which holds only in-frame ones; the method was immunoSEQ multiplex PCR. Counted here are approximately 30,000 clones, roughly 82% occurring once; the ten biggest clones make up more than 0.9%. Study-wide findings and caveats: Same-patient CSF and blood CD4+ T cell clonotypes included HCRT-specific and TRIB2-specific autoreactive ones. Autoreactive clone sequences were missing from some blood memory CD4+ repertoires. Autoreactive clonotypes reportedly recurred in blood of same and different patients, not controls.

The sample taken for sequencing was CD45RA- memory CD4+ T cells from PBMCs. The TCR comes from a human donor with narcolepsy.

The CDR3 DNA reads as TGTGCCAGCAGCCTTATACCGGGACACGGGGGGACCCAGTACTTC. It translates to CASSLIPGHGGTQYF. The chain uses TRBV9 and TRBJ2-5; D is possibly TRBD1 or TRBD2 (6 bases each). The CDR3 runs 15 residues. V lost 4 bases to trimming and J lost 7 bases, with 20 bases between them. Germline V lookup: CDR1 SGDLS, CDR2 YYNGEE.